This is a list of T cell receptor beta chains from one sample in a study of high-grade serous ovarian cancer treatment subgroups. Here immunoSEQ multiplex PCR was the method, and the copy in TCRdb shows in-frame clones only, minus some. The sample contains thousands of clones, 60% to 85% of which appear only once. The sample comprised tumor tissue. These receptors originate from a human donor with high-grade serous ovarian cancer. Each CDR3 is given with its conserved first and last residue. The order of the fields is V gene, J gene, clone size, CDR3 protein. Clone size is not always given. Where it is, it says once, few, many or a class for expanded clones.

v_call: TRBV7-9; j_call: TRBJ1-3; clone_size: -; cdr3_aa: CASSLSGQSGNTIYF
v_call: TRBV7-9; j_call: TRBJ2-5; clone_size: -; cdr3_aa: CASSPGLAAFKETQYF
v_call: TRBV4-2; j_call: TRBJ2-7; clone_size: once; cdr3_aa: CASSLTSGDYEQYF
v_call: TRBV7-9; j_call: TRBJ1-2; clone_size: -; cdr3_aa: CASSLERGGYTF
v_call: TRBV7-2; j_call: TRBJ2-2; clone_size: -; cdr3_aa: CASSAGHFAGELFF
v_call: TRBV6-1; j_call: TRBJ1-6; clone_size: -; cdr3_aa: CASSDRVGRNSPLHF
v_call: TRBV30; j_call: TRBJ1-2; clone_size: -; cdr3_aa: CAWSVRGTNGYTF
v_call: TRBV29-1; j_call: TRBJ1-2; clone_size: -; cdr3_aa: CSAPAGFYGYTF
v_call: TRBV9; j_call: TRBJ2-7; clone_size: large; cdr3_aa: CASSTTGSYEQYF
v_call: TRBV11-2; j_call: TRBJ1-4; clone_size: -; cdr3_aa: CASSPDEGKLFF
v_call: TRBV18; j_call: TRBJ2-7; clone_size: -; cdr3_aa: CASSPASTSGTNPIRAYEQYF
v_call: TRBV21-1; j_call: TRBJ2-7; clone_size: once; cdr3_aa: CASSRGVYEQYF
v_call: TRBV15; j_call: TRBJ1-2; clone_size: -; cdr3_aa: CATSTGESWDGYTF
v_call: TRBV28; j_call: TRBJ1-1; clone_size: -; cdr3_aa: CASSKTGPTAFF
v_call: TRBV6-1; j_call: TRBJ1-5; clone_size: once; cdr3_aa: CASSELYSGGNQPQHF
v_call: TRBV5-1; j_call: TRBJ1-5; clone_size: -; cdr3_aa: CASSPGPSVGQPQHF
v_call: TRBV5-4; j_call: TRBJ2-1; clone_size: -; cdr3_aa: CASSLLAGSNNEQFF
v_call: TRBV19; j_call: TRBJ1-6; clone_size: -; cdr3_aa: CASSVTGGDSPLHF
v_call: TRBV5-1; j_call: TRBJ2-2; clone_size: -; cdr3_aa: CASSLWGTGATGELFF
v_call: TRBV4-3; j_call: TRBJ2-7; clone_size: -; cdr3_aa: CASSNRDRDHEQYF
v_call: TRBV9; j_call: TRBJ2-6; clone_size: -; cdr3_aa: CASSVARASGANVLTF
v_call: TRBV14; j_call: TRBJ1-1; clone_size: -; cdr3_aa: CASSQDQGWNTEAFF
v_call: TRBV19; j_call: TRBJ2-1; clone_size: -; cdr3_aa: CASNRMGDGYNEQFF
v_call: TRBV13; j_call: TRBJ2-2; clone_size: once; cdr3_aa: CASSWTSGAGTGELFF
v_call: TRBV7-8; j_call: TRBJ2-7; clone_size: once; cdr3_aa: CASIATPTGEGYEQYF
v_call: TRBV6-6; j_call: TRBJ2-3; clone_size: -; cdr3_aa: CASSYLRGGLAATQYF
v_call: TRBV5-4; j_call: TRBJ2-3; clone_size: -; cdr3_aa: CASSSGRASISTDTQYF
v_call: TRBV5-6; j_call: TRBJ1-4; clone_size: -; cdr3_aa: CASSLGPGQEMGHVEKLFF
v_call: TRBV13; j_call: TRBJ1-6; clone_size: -; cdr3_aa: CASSQFSARANSPLHF
v_call: TRBV7-2; j_call: TRBJ1-1; clone_size: -; cdr3_aa: CASSLVAGGMNTEAFF
v_call: TRBV5-1; j_call: TRBJ2-4; clone_size: -; cdr3_aa: CASSPATTGKRGVDIQYF
v_call: TRBV10-2; j_call: TRBJ1-5; clone_size: once; cdr3_aa: CASSVDRYSNQPQHF
v_call: TRBV7-2; j_call: TRBJ2-1; clone_size: -; cdr3_aa: CASSFVGGEVEQFF
v_call: TRBV5-1; j_call: TRBJ2-3; clone_size: -; cdr3_aa: CASSLEGSDTQYF
v_call: TRBV7-9; j_call: TRBJ1-1; clone_size: -; cdr3_aa: CASSLFSRWKDTEAFF
v_call: TRBV7-2; j_call: TRBJ1-2; clone_size: -; cdr3_aa: CASSLEFGGYTF
v_call: TRBV5-4; j_call: TRBJ2-3; clone_size: few; cdr3_aa: CASSLLDTQYF
v_call: TRBV9; j_call: TRBJ1-2; clone_size: -; cdr3_aa: CASSAEDRGTYGYTF
v_call: TRBV12-1; j_call: TRBJ2-1; clone_size: once; cdr3_aa: CASNRGGEDNEQFF
v_call: TRBV9; j_call: TRBJ2-3; clone_size: -; cdr3_aa: CASSVGASGGSDTQYF
v_call: TRBV9; j_call: TRBJ1-4; clone_size: -; cdr3_aa: CASSVDPGHNEKLFF
v_call: TRBV5-1; j_call: TRBJ1-1; clone_size: once; cdr3_aa: CASSYILGTEAFF
v_call: TRBV5-1; j_call: TRBJ1-3; clone_size: -; cdr3_aa: CASSLAGVSSGNTIYF